These 32 T cell receptor beta chains came from one sample sequenced in a study of Ad26.COV2.S vaccination and SARS-CoV-2 variants. TCRdb's copy holds only in-frame clones and misses some; the assay was immunoSEQ multiplex PCR. The table includes about 680,000 clones, around 92% detected once. The sample's treatment: around 19 received Ad26.COV2.S at low or high dose, single or two shots; about 5 received placebo; per-sample allocation not given. Sampling occurred on day 63 after the first vaccine or placebo injection. Sequencing was performed on peripheral blood, taken in a trial of Ad26.COV2.S vaccine versus placebo. The receptors were sampled from a person between 18 and 59 years old who received the Ad26.COV2.S COVID-19 vaccine or a placebo.

This chain connects TRBV27 to TRBJ2-6; D not certain. CDR1 is MNHEY, CDR2 SMNVEV, per germline (reference sequence). The CDR3 sequence is 14 residues long. Deletions cut 6 bases from V and 4 bases from J, with 10 bases between. The CDR3 loop reads CASRRVTGANVLTF. The CDR3 DNA sequence: TGTGCCAGCAGAAGGGTGACGGGGGCCAACGTCCTGACTTTC.

V usage is TRBV2 and J usage is TRBJ2-3; D is uncertain. The V gene lost 2 bases and the J gene lost 3 bases, with 9 bases spanning the gap. The V gene's germline CDR1 is SNHLY and CDR2 FYNNEI. This CDR3 comprises 14 residues. In DNA, the CDR3 is TGTGCCAGCAGTGAACTGGGCAGGACAGATACGCAGTATTTT. As protein: CASSELGRTDTQYF.

As DNA, the CDR3 is TGCGCCAGCAGCCGGGGGTCTGTAAACTATGGCTACACCTTC. As protein: CASSRGSVNYGYTF. This chain uses TRBV4-3 with TRBJ1-2, with D possibly TRBD1 on 5 matching bases. This CDR3 region has 14 residues. Trimming pared 4 bases from V and 2 bases from J, leaving 11 bases between. The V gene's germline CDR1 is LGHNA and CDR2 YSLEER.

The J gene is TRBJ2-1, the V gene TRBV7-2; 12 nucleotides align to TRBD2. Trimming removed 11 bases from V and 5 bases from J; junction bases left unmatched: 7. This CDR3 region has 14 residues. CDR1 and CDR2 (germline): SGHTA, FQGNSA. CDR3 coding DNA: TGTGCCTCGGGGACTAGCGGGCCCAACAATGAGCAGTTCTTC. It yields the protein CASGTSGPNNEQFF.

This clone appeared a few times. The identical CDR3 is also encoded by other nucleotide sequences in the sample. The chain combines TRBV3-1 (or the pseudogene TRBV3-2) with TRBJ1-1; possibly TRBD1 for D (5 bases). The CDR3 is 14 amino acids. V was clipped by 1 base and J by 0 bases, with 6 bases between them. Germline CDR1 and CDR2: LGHDT and YNNKEL (reference sequence). CDR3 sequence: CASSQAGMNTEAFF. The DNA of the CDR3 is TGTGCCAGCAGCCAAGCAGGGATGAACACTGAAGCTTTCTTT.

V gene TRBV7-2 combines with J gene TRBJ2-2, with 10 bases lining up with TRBD2. CDR3 size: 16 residues. The germline V gene encodes CDR1 SGHTA and CDR2 FQGNSA. V dropped 5 bases and J dropped 4; count of bases not matched to a gene: 7. This CDR3 reads CASSRPSGSVTGELFF. Written as DNA, the CDR3 is TGTGCCAGCAGCCGCCCTAGCGGGAGTGTCACCGGGGAGCTGTTTTTT.

V gene TRBV6-5 combines with J gene TRBJ2-7, with D maybe TRBD2 (6 bases). V gave up 5 bases and J gave up 5 bases, with 16 bases separating them. Germline CDR1 MNHEY, CDR2 SVGAGI. The CDR3 extends over 14 amino acids. The CDR3 DNA is TGTGCCAGCAGTCAAACGTTCACTAGCCACGAGCAGTACTTC. Amino acid sequence: CASSQTFTSHEQYF.

This chain joins TRBV3-1 (or the pseudogene TRBV3-2) and TRBJ1-4; 8 bases agree with TRBD1. The germline gives CDR1 LGHDT, CDR2 YNNKEL (reference sequence). V lost 4 bases and J lost 4; bases outside the gene matches: 8. CDR3 length equals 16 residues. The CDR3 DNA reads TGTGCCAGCAGCCGCAGGGGGCGAGCCGGTAATGAAAAACTGTTTTTT. Amino acids: CASSRRGRAGNEKLFF.

The V call is TRBV7-8, the J call TRBJ1-2; D perhaps matches TRBD1 (5 bases). V lost 5 bases and J 2 bases, leaving 9 bases between the germline ends. The germline V gene has CDR1 SGHVS and CDR2 FQNEAQ. This CDR3 region has 13 residues. The CDR3 nucleotides read TGTGCCAGCAGCCAGGACATAAACTATGGCTACACCTTC. Its protein product is CASSQDINYGYTF.

This rearrangement joins TRBV4-2 to TRBJ2-1; D is undetermined. CDR1 LGHNA and CDR2 YNFKEQ come from the germline V gene. This CDR3 has 14 amino acids. Trimming pared 0 bases from V and 3 bases from J, leaving 6 bases between. CDR3 nucleotide sequence: TGTGCCAGCAGCCAAGATGAGGACTACAATGAGCAGTTCTTC. This codes for CASSQDEDYNEQFF.

The CDR3 bases are TGTGCCAGCAGCCAAGCCGTGCTAGCCCCTCGAAGGAACACAGATACGCAGTATTTT. Translated: CASSQAVLAPRRNTDTQYF. The chain combines TRBV4-2 with TRBJ2-3, with D perhaps TRBD2 (5 bases). Germline V gene lookup returns CDR1 LGHNA and CDR2 YNFKEQ. This CDR3 has 19 residues. The germline V and J ends were trimmed by 1 base and 2 bases, with 22 bases remaining between them.

The chain combines TRBV3-1 (or the pseudogene TRBV3-2) with TRBJ2-5, with D possibly matching TRBD1 (6 bases). This CDR3 spans 16 amino acids. Germline loops: CDR1 LGHDT, CDR2 YNNKEL (reference sequence). V dropped 0 bases and J dropped 0 bases, with 11 bases sitting between them. The CDR3 DNA reads as TGTGCCAGCAGCCAAGATCACACAGGGAACCAAGAGACCCAGTACTTC. It yields the protein CASSQDHTGNQETQYF.

The chain employs TRBV11-2 and TRBJ2-1; a possible D gene is TRBD2 (5 bases). The germline V gene encodes CDR1 SGHAT and CDR2 FQNNGV. The ends were cut back, 0 bases at V and 4 bases at J, with 10 bases in the middle. CDR3 length: 15 amino acids. The CDR3 region has the DNA TGTGCCAGCAGCTTAGATCTCAGGACTTACAATGAGCAGTTCTTC. Its translation is CASSLDLRTYNEQFF.

This clone was seen more than once but under ten times. The CDR3 here is CAITDYNEQFF. The CDR3 DNA reads as TGTGCCATCACAGACTACAATGAGCAGTTCTTC. The chain recombines TRBV10-3 with TRBJ2-1; no definite D call. The CDR3 covers 11 residues. The germline V and J ends were trimmed by 7 bases and 3 bases, with 4 bases remaining between them. From germline, CDR1 is ENHRY and CDR2 SYGVKD.

The V and J genes are TRBV9 and TRBJ1-2; D unclear. From germline, CDR1 is SGDLS and CDR2 YYNGEE. V lost 0 bases, J lost 3 bases, and 12 bases lay in between. This CDR3 is built from 15 residues. CDR3: CASSVVPEVHYGYTF. CDR3 nucleotide sequence: TGTGCCAGCAGCGTAGTCCCAGAAGTACACTATGGCTACACCTTC.

The chain links TRBV7-9 to TRBJ1-1; D remains unclear. The germline V gene encodes CDR1 SEHNR and CDR2 FQNEAQ (reference sequence). Trimming shortened V by 5 bases and J by 0 bases, and 7 bases separated the two germline ends. CDR3 length: 13 amino acids. CDR3 in amino acids: CASSVVMNTEAFF. The CDR3 region has the DNA TGTGCCAGCAGCGTGGTCATGAACACTGAAGCTTTCTTT.

DNA for the CDR3: TGTGCCAGCAGCCCGCGGACTAGCGGGGGCGAGCAGTACTTC. Translating it yields CASSPRTSGGEQYF. This chain connects TRBV7-2 to TRBJ2-7; 13 bases line up with TRBD2. Germline V gene data show CDR1 as SGHTA and CDR2 as FQGNSA. V lost 5 bases and J lost 6; bases outside the gene matches: 4. The length of the CDR3 is 14 residues.

V usage is TRBV19 and J usage is TRBJ1-1, with D perhaps TRBD1 (6 bases). This CDR3 is 16 amino acids long. Trimming left V 3 bases short and J 0 bases short, with 14 bases between. Germline CDR1 is LNHDA and CDR2 is SQIVND (reference sequence). The CDR3 spells CASSIRGQGLNTEAFF. In DNA form, the CDR3 reads TGTGCCAGTAGTATTAGGGGTCAGGGGCTGAACACTGAAGCTTTCTTT.

The chain recombines TRBV19 with TRBJ2-2; 10 nucleotides match TRBD2. The CDR3 is 15 amino acids. Per the germline V gene, CDR1 is LNHDA and CDR2 is SQIVND (reference sequence). Trimming removed 5 bases from V and 6 bases from J; junction bases left unmatched: 6. CDR3 nucleotides: TGTGCCAGTAGTGGAGCGGGGGGGCGGTCCGGGGAGCTGTTTTTT. It yields the protein CASSGAGGRSGELFF.

The chain has TRBV7-8 and TRBJ2-6; TRBD1 aligns across 7 bases. The germline gives CDR1 SGHVS, CDR2 FQNEAQ. CDR3 size: 15 residues. The junction had 2 bases not matched to a gene; V was cut back by 6 bases and J by 0 bases. Here the CDR3 DNA reads TGTGCCAGCAGGACAGGGAGCTCTGGGGCCAACGTCCTGACTTTC. It encodes CASRTGSSGANVLTF.

As for this clone: Other nucleotide sequences in the sample specify the same CDR3. The chain links TRBV18 to TRBJ2-7; 9 positions agree with TRBD1. Trimming at V came to 4 bases and at J to 3 bases, leaving 4 bases not matched to a gene. Germline CDR1 and CDR2: KGHSH and LQKENI. This CDR3 contains 14 residues. The CDR3 bases are TGTGCCAGCTCACGACCGGGACAGGGCTACGAGCAGTACTTC. It encodes CASSRPGQGYEQYF.

This chain uses TRBV19 with TRBJ1-2; D not resolved. V was pared by 8 bases and J by 0 bases, with 10 bases between. The CDR3 is made up of 13 amino acids. The germline V gene has CDR1 LNHDA and CDR2 SQIVND (reference sequence). In nucleotides, the CDR3 is TGTGCCAGTCGTAGGGAGACTAACTATGGCTACACCTTC. It encodes CASRRETNYGYTF.

In DNA, the CDR3 is TGTGCCAGCAGCTTGTGGGGGGCCGGCAATCAGCCCCAGCATTTT. This gives the protein CASSLWGAGNQPQHF. This chain uses TRBV5-6 with TRBJ1-5, with D perhaps TRBD1 (6 bases). The CDR3 extends over 15 amino acids. Trimming took off 1 base at V and 2 bases at J, with 10 bases between the two ends. Germline V gene lookup returns CDR1 SGHDT and CDR2 YYEEEE.

V usage is TRBV7-8 and J usage is TRBJ2-5, with a possible D match to TRBD2 (5 bases). The CDR3 runs to 16 residues. CDR1 SGHVS and CDR2 FQNEAQ come from the germline V gene. Trimming took 0 bases from V and 4 from J, leaving 15 bases between them. CDR3 amino acids: CASSLALKRGRETQYF. DNA for the CDR3: TGTGCCAGCAGCTTAGCGCTTAAGCGAGGGAGAGAGACCCAGTACTTC. The entire variable domain, with the rest obtained from reference TRBV7-8 and TRBJ2-5, is as follows: GAGVSQSPRYKVAKRGQDVALRCDPISGHVSLFWYQQALGQGPEFLTYFQNEAQLDKSGLPSDRFFAERPEGSVSTLKIQRTQQEDSAVYLCASSLALKRGRETQYFGPGTRLLVL.

CDR3 loop: CASSLSREKSNEQFF. The CDR3 DNA is TGTGCCAGCAGCTTATCGCGGGAGAAATCGAATGAGCAGTTCTTC. The chain links TRBV11-2 to TRBJ2-1, with 7 bases matching TRBD2. There are 15 residues in the CDR3. Germline V gene data show CDR1 as SGHAT and CDR2 as FQNNGV. With V trimmed by 2 bases and J by 7 bases, 8 bases remained unmatched. The full variable domain, its missing parts supplied by reference TRBV11-2 and TRBJ2-1, is EAGVAQSPRYKIIEKRQSVAFWCNPISGHATLYWYQQILGQGPKLLIQFQNNGVVDDSQLPKDRFSAERLKGVDSTLKIQPAKLEDSAVYLCASSLSREKSNEQFFGPGTRLTVL.

This clone was observed a few times. The chain is built from TRBV30 and TRBJ1-5; 7 nucleotides match TRBD1. CDR3 length: 15 residues. V lost 1 base and J lost 5; bases outside the gene matches: 8. In germline, CDR1 is GTSNPN, CDR2 SVGIG (reference sequence). The CDR3 bases are TGTGCCTGGAGTGCGGGACAGACCTACTATCAGCCCCAGCATTTT. This encodes CAWSAGQTYYQPQHF.

The chain links TRBV27 to TRBJ1-1; D unclear. V shed 6 bases and J shed 0 bases, with 14 bases lying between them. The CDR3 loop spans 15 amino acids. Germline CDR1 MNHEY, CDR2 SMNVEV (reference sequence). The CDR3 DNA reads TGTGCCAGCAGCCCCCCAGTCGCTTTGAACACTGAAGCTTTCTTT. This translates into CASSPPVALNTEAFF.

The genes are TRBV5-1 and TRBJ2-7, with TRBD1 matching over 10 bases. The V gene's germline CDR1 is SGHRS and CDR2 YFSETQ. With V trimmed by 6 bases and J by 3 bases, 9 bases remained unmatched. The CDR3 sequence is 15 residues long. The CDR3 spells CASTEPGQGHYEQYF. CDR3 DNA sequence: TGCGCCAGCACCGAACCGGGACAGGGGCACTACGAGCAGTACTTC.

J is TRBJ2-1 and V is TRBV29-1, with 12 bases lining up with TRBD2. This CDR3 is 14 amino acids long. Germline loops: CDR1 SQVTM, CDR2 ANQGSEA. V trimming: 6 bases; J trimming: 4 bases; junction bases outside the gene matches: 4. The CDR3 protein is CSVATSGRYNEQFF. DNA for the CDR3: TGCAGCGTGGCTACTAGCGGGAGGTACAATGAGCAGTTCTTC.

This CDR3 reads CASSYTDRVGETQYF. In DNA, the CDR3 is TGTGCCAGCAGTTACACAGACAGGGTAGGGGAGACCCAGTACTTC. This chain connects TRBV6-5 to TRBJ2-5; 7 bases match TRBD1. Germline assignment: CDR1 MNHEY and CDR2 SVGAGI. This CDR3 contains 15 residues. V shed 2 bases, J shed 5 bases, and the junction held 8 bases outside the gene matches.

The rearrangement joins TRBV4-2 to TRBJ2-1; TRBD2 matches at 11 bases. The V and J ends lost 4 bases and 5 bases, in that order; junction bases with no gene match: 7. The CDR3 covers 16 residues. CDR1 is LGHNA and CDR2 is YNFKEQ in the germline V gene. CDR3 protein: CASSRDSGGANNEQFF. Written as DNA, the CDR3 is TGTGCCAGCAGCCGAGATAGCGGGGGGGCAAACAATGAGCAGTTCTTC.

V is TRBV10-3 and J is TRBJ2-2; TRBD2 is a possible D gene (5 bases). Trimming stripped 4 bases from V and 5 bases from J, with 8 bases between. Per germline, CDR1 ENHRY and CDR2 SYGVKD. The length of the CDR3 is 13 residues. The CDR3 spells CAISARGTGELFF. Here the CDR3 DNA reads TGTGCCATCAGTGCCCGGGGAACCGGGGAGCTGTTTTTT.